This entry describes one TCR beta chain. Its specificity is not known. This entry belongs to a study of cytomegalovirus exposure and HLA in healthy donors. Study outcomes and limitations: One variant, a missense change in DCLRE1C, was linked in a later analysis to TCR beta V- and J-gene trimming. Presence/absence analyses assumed roughly uniform sequencing depth across donors, which may not hold. High specificity and sensitivity for cytomegalovirus status were reported for the classifier.

PCR was performed using 60 Vbeta and 13 Jbeta primers. In the source study's methods: Later, some 75 million unique TCR beta chains were counted in an analysis, and roughly 11 million of them were shared. Sequenced by immunoSEQ multiplex PCR; TCRdb stores in-frame clones only, minus some. From that table come the V and J calls and clone size; the DNA was used to work out D and trimming. Of 150,000 to 200,000 clones listed, around four fifths are singletons. The specimen sequenced was PBMCs. The TCR sequence derives from a man aged 18 to 29 in good health and CMV-seropositive.

The CDR3 loop is CASSLDRGQLNGYTF. CDR3 coding DNA: TGTGCCAGCAGCTTGGACAGGGGGCAGTTAAATGGCTACACCTTC. The gene calls are TRBV5-4 and TRBJ1-2; 9 bases are shared with TRBD1. The trim removed 0 bases at V and 6 bases at J, leaving 6 bases unmatched. The germline gives CDR1 SGHNT, CDR2 YYREEE (reference sequence). The CDR3 is 15 residues long.